A selection of T cell receptor beta chains follows, all from one sample in a study of blood T cell repertoires in COVID-19. Produced via immunoSEQ multiplex PCR; TCRdb's table is partial and in-frame only. The table has roughly 250,000 clones, about 83% seen once. The source material was PBMCs or T cells enriched from blood (not recorded which). The receptors originated from a woman aged 40 to 50 who had been exposed to COVID-19. CDR3s include the opening cysteine and the closing phenylalanine or tryptophan. The D gene is left open where the match is weak. Size values are once, few and many counts, or a class for expanded clones, and some rows have none.

size | D | J | V | DNA | CDR3
- | - | TRBJ1-3 | TRBV6-4 | TGTGCCAGCAGTGACGACAATGGAAACACCATATATTTT | CASSDDNGNTIYF
- | TRBD1 | TRBJ1-1 | TRBV2 | TGTGCCAGCAGGGGACAGGGGGACACTGAAGCTTTCTTT | CASRGQGDTEAFF
- | TRBD1 | TRBJ1-2 | TRBV9 | TGTGCCAGCAGCGTAAGACAGGGCAGTGGCTACACCTTC | CASSVRQGSGYTF
- | TRBD2 | TRBJ2-6 | TRBV7-3 | TGTGCCAGCAGCTTTGGTGGCGGGAGCTCTGGGGCCAACGTCCTGACTTTC | CASSFGGGSSGANVLTF
- | TRBD1 | TRBJ2-7 | TRBV5-4 | TGTGCCAGCAGCGGTGGACAGGGGGTCAACGAGCAGTACTTC | CASSGGQGVNEQYF
- | TRBD2 | TRBJ2-5 | TRBV4-3 | TGCGCCAGCAGCCAATATGGATTCAGGGAGGGAGAGACCCAGTACTTC | CASSQYGFREGETQYF
- | - | TRBJ1-4 | TRBV14 | TGTGCCAGCAGCCACCGACAGGCAGGCACTAATGAAAAACTGTTTTTT | CASSHRQAGTNEKLFF
- | TRBD2 | TRBJ2-5 | TRBV5-5 | TGTGCCAGCAGCTTGGGTGTTCTAGCGGGGGGCCCCTTCGGAGAGACCCAGTACTTC | CASSLGVLAGGPFGETQYF
- | - | TRBJ2-7 | TRBV11-2 | TGTGCCAGCAGCTTAGTCCAAATTTACGGCGGCGAGCAGTACTTC | CASSLVQIYGGEQYF
- | - | TRBJ1-3 | TRBV5-8 | TGTGCCAGCAGCTTGCAGGGGCTGGGTGGAAACACCATATATTTT | CASSLQGLGGNTIYF
- | - | TRBJ2-7 | TRBV19 | TGTGCCAGTAGTATAGGACCACAGGGACCCTACGAGCAGTACTTC | CASSIGPQGPYEQYF
few | - | TRBJ1-1 | TRBV5-1 | TGCGCCAGCAGCTTACAGGGTAACGCTGAAGCTTTCTTT | CASSLQGNAEAFF
- | - | TRBJ2-7 | TRBV5-1 | TGCGCCAGCAGCATTGATAGCCGGGGTGAGCAGTACTTC | CASSIDSRGEQYF
- | TRBD1 | TRBJ2-7 | TRBV7-3 | TGTGCCAGCAGGGCCGGGACAGGAGTTAACTACGAGCAGTACTTC | CASRAGTGVNYEQYF
once | - | TRBJ1-1 | TRBV27 | TGTGCCAGCAGTCCATACAGTGGGACTGAAGCTTTCTTT | CASSPYSGTEAFF
- | TRBD2 | TRBJ2-1 | TRBV28 | TGTGCCAGCAGGACTAGCGGGGGGAACAATGAGCAGTTCTTC | CASRTSGGNNEQFF
- | TRBD2 | TRBJ2-1 | TRBV11-3 | TGTGCCAGCAGCTTAGAGGCTAGCGGGGGGGCCTATGAGCAGTTCTTC | CASSLEASGGAYEQFF
- | - | TRBJ2-5 | TRBV25-1 | TGTGCCAGCATGAGGGAGACCCAGTACTTC | CASMRETQYF
- | - | TRBJ2-3 | TRBV12-3/TRBV12-4 | TGTGCCAGCAGTTCTGGCACAGATACGCAGTATTTT | CASSSGTDTQYF
- | TRBD2 | TRBJ2-1 | TRBV5-1 | TGCGCCAGCAGCCCTTTAGCGGGGCTTTACAATGAGCAGTTCTTC | CASSPLAGLYNEQFF
once | - | TRBJ2-1 | TRBV2 | TGTGCCAGCACGCCGACGGTCCTAGCTTCGAATGAGCAGTTCTTC | CASTPTVLASNEQFF
- | TRBD2 | TRBJ2-1 | TRBV2 | TGTGCCAGCAGCTTTAGCGGGGGGGATACTGAGCAGTTCTTC | CASSFSGGDTEQFF
few | - | TRBJ2-1 | TRBV7-9 | TGTGCCAGCAGCCCAAATCAGGGGTTCGATGAGCAGTTCTTC | CASSPNQGFDEQFF
- | TRBD1 | TRBJ2-1 | TRBV9 | TGTGCCAGCAGCGTAGGAGGGACAGGGGTTGAGCAGTTCTTC | CASSVGGTGVEQFF
- | - | TRBJ2-3 | TRBV5-1 | TGCGCCAGCAGCTTGGGACTTGTAACAGATACGCAGTATTTT | CASSLGLVTDTQYF
few | - | TRBJ1-2 | TRBV7-3 | TGTGCCAGCAGCAAGCACAGGGCTAACTATGGCTACACCTTC | CASSKHRANYGYTF